The clone carrying this T cell receptor (beta chain) has just a few counts. Its target is not known. The CDR3 sequence is 16 residues long. With V trimmed by 2 bases and J by 2 bases, 7 bases remained unmatched. Germline CDR1 is MNHNS and CDR2 is SASEGT. The data originate from a study of T cell repertoires in cytomegalovirus infection. Whole-study context: Public TCR beta signature analysis indicated the presence of both CMV infection and matching HLA type. Study outcomes and limitations: The ex vivo response was dominated by HLA-C-restricted CMV-specific TCR beta clonotypes.

MiXCR, applied by TCRdb to the reads, yields one record per CDR3 protein. Of approximately 25,000 distinct CDR3 sequences listed, around a fifth are singletons. The TCR sequence derives from a human donor in good health (CMV status not recorded). Some clones in this sample may be carry-over from other donors' samples. This material consisted of CD8+ T cells from cultured PBMCs, taken from culture after CMV antigen stimulation. J is TRBJ2-3 and V is TRBV6-1; 7 bases align to TRBD1. CDR3 sequence: CASSEMAGGHTDTQYF. In nucleotides, the CDR3 is TGTGCCAGCAGTGAAATGGCAGGGGGACACACAGATACGCAGTATTTT.